Below, one T cell receptor (beta chain) is given with its context. Individual cDNA molecules were tagged with unique molecular identifiers. TCRdb processed the 5' RACE reads anew with MiXCR; each CDR3 protein has one entry. Altogether about 71,000 distinct CDR3 sequences are present, about 14% being singletons, with the ten largest covering less than 5%. The data were obtained in a study of early T cells in non-severe SARS-CoV-2 infection. This clonotype was sampled from an adult who was a healthcare worker with PCR-confirmed SARS-CoV-2 infection or an uninfected control (not recorded which). The starting material was whole blood, obtained at baseline.

DNA for the CDR3: TGCAGTGCTGGGGGACTAGCGGGAGTTGGTAACATTCAGTACTTC. Protein product: CSAGGLAGVGNIQYF. The chain employs TRBV20-1 and TRBJ2-4, with 14 bases that match TRBD2. The V gene end was trimmed by 5 bases and the J gene end by 7 bases; junction bases not matched to a gene: 7. This CDR3 has 15 residues. Germline values: CDR1 DFQATT, CDR2 SNEGSKA (reference sequence).